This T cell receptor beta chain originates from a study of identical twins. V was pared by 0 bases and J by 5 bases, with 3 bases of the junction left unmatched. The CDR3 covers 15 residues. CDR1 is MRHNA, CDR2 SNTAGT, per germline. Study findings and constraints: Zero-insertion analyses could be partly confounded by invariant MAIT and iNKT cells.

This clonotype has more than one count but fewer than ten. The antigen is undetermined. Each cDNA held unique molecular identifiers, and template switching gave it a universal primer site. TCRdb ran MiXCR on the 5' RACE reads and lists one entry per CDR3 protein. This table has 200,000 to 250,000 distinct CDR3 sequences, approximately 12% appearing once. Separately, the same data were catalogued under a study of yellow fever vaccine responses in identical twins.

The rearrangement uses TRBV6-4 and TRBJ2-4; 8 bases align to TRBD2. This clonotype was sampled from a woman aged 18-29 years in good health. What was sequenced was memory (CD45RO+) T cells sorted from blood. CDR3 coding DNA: TGTGCCAGCAGTGACTCTACTAGCGGACAAAACATTCAGTACTTC. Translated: CASSDSTSGQNIQYF.